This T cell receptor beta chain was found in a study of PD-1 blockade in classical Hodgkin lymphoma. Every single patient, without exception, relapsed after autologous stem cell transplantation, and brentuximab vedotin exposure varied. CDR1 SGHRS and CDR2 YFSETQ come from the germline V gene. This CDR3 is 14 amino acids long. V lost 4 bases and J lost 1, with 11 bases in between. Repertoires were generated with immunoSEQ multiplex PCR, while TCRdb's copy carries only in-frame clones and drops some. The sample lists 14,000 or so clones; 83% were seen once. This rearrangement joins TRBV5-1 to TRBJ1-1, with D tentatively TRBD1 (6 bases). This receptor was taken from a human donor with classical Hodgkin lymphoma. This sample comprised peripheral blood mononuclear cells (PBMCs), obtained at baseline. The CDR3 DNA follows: TGCGCCAGCAGCGGACAGCAACCGAACACTGAAGCTTTCTTT. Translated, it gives CASSGQQPNTEAFF.